Listed here are 9 T cell receptor beta chains from one sample, sequenced in a study of blood T cells in healthy people across ages. With a J-beta primer mix and a sample-barcoded 5' primer, a second PCR ran about 7 to 12 cycles. TCRdb itself ran the 5' RACE reads through MiXCR, one entry per CDR3 protein. The repertoire holds hundreds of thousands of distinct CDR3 sequences, roughly 35% seen once, with over 10% in the top ten. Sample: blood. These receptors all stem from a man aged 18 to 29 in good health.

The chain combines TRBV11-2 with TRBJ2-7; no definite D call. The CDR3 totals 16 residues. With 5 bases removed from V and 6 bases from J, the gap between germline ends came to 23 bases. The V gene's germline CDR1 is SGHAT and CDR2 FQNNGV. DNA for the CDR3: TGTGCCAGCAGCCCCCTCTCAAATCAAGGGCTAGGCGAGCAGTACTTC. As protein: CASSPLSNQGLGEQYF.

V usage is TRBV10-3 and J usage is TRBJ2-7; 7 bases line up with TRBD1. The CDR3 is 17 amino acids. CDR1 is ENHRY, CDR2 SYGVKD, per germline. V gave up 4 bases and J gave up 7 bases; unmatched junction bases: 19. The CDR3 sequence: CAISGFRQGSSYNEQYF. In DNA, the CDR3 is TGTGCCATCAGTGGCTTTAGACAGGGCAGCTCCTACAATGAGCAGTACTTC.

As regards this clonotype: This sequence is one base from a far larger clone and is likely a read error. This chain joins TRBV7-6 and TRBJ2-5; D not resolved. CDR3 length: 11 residues. The germline V gene has CDR1 SGHVS and CDR2 FNYEAQ. CDR3 DNA sequence: TGTGCCAGCAGCAACCAAGAGACCAAGTACTTC. Its protein is CASSNQETKYF.

V and J are TRBV30 and TRBJ1-1; perhaps TRBD1 as D (6 bases). Germline V gene data show CDR1 as GTSNPN and CDR2 as SVGIG (reference sequence). The length of the CDR3 is 13 residues. The V end lost 4 bases, the J end lost 4 bases, and 13 bases lay between the germline ends. CDR3 nucleotide sequence: TGTGCCTGGATGGCAGGGGAGGCCACTGAAGCTTTCTTT. It specifies CAWMAGEATEAFF.

V is TRBV29-1 and J is TRBJ2-5, with 11 nucleotides matching TRBD2. V dropped 0 bases and J dropped 11; count of bases not matched to a gene: 8. The germline gives CDR1 SQVTM, CDR2 ANQGSEA. The CDR3 contains 14 residues. Here the CDR3 reads CSVEDPLAGGEQYF. CDR3 bases: TGCAGCGTTGAAGACCCCCTAGCGGGAGGTGAGCAGTACTTC.

This clonotype showed up just a few times. V is TRBV5-1 and J is TRBJ2-5, with D maybe TRBD2 (5 bases). Trimming removed 0 bases at V and 11 bases at J, with 26 bases between. CDR1 SGHRS and CDR2 YFSETQ come from the germline V gene. The CDR3 totals 17 residues. CDR3 in amino acids: CASSLAKLSGGSNEQYF. The CDR3 coding sequence is TGCGCCAGCAGCTTGGCCAAGCTATCAGGAGGAAGCAATGAGCAGTACTTC.

This sequence joins TRBV12-3 or TRBV12-4 and TRBJ1-2; possible D gene TRBD1, 5 bases. This CDR3 has 13 residues. V was shortened by 6 bases and J by 2 bases, with 10 bases between the two germline ends. The CDR3 is CASSRGENYGYTF. In DNA, the CDR3 is TGTGCCAGCAGCCGAGGGGAGAACTATGGCTACACCTTC.

To note about this clonotype: With a much larger clone just one base away, this may be a read error. CDR3 bases: TGTGCCAGCAGTTACGATCAGGGGAGGTTAGCCAAAAACATTCAGTACTTC. Its translation is CASSYDQGRLAKNIQYF. This chain joins TRBV6-6 and TRBJ2-7; D assignment may be TRBD1 or TRBD2 (6 bases each). The J call may be faulty, since TRBJ2-4 better matches the DNA end. This CDR3 is built from 17 residues. Germline V gene sequence: CDR1 MNHNY, CDR2 SVGAGI (reference sequence).

This clonotype was counted many times. This chain connects TRBV7-8 to TRBJ2-7; D gene ambiguous. Germline V lookup: CDR1 SGHVS, CDR2 FQNEAQ. V shed 5 bases and J shed 2 bases, with 10 bases lying between them. The CDR3 totals 13 residues. DNA for the CDR3: TGTGCCAGCAGCCGTGGGTACACCTACGAGCAGTACTTC. Residues: CASSRGYTYEQYF.